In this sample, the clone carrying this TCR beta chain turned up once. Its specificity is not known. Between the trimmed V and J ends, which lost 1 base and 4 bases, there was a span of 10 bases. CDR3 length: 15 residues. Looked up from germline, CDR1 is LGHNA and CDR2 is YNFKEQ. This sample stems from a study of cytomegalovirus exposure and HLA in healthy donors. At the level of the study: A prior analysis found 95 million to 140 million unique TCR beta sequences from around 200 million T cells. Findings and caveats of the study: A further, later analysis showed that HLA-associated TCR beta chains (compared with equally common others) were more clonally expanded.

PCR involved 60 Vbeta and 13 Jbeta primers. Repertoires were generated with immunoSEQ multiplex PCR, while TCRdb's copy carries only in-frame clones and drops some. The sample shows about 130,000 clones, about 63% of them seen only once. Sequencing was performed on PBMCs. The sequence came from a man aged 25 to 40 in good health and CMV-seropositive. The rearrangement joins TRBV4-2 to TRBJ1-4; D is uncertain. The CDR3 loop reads CASSQVREFNEKLFF. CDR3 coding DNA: TGTGCCAGCAGCCAAGTAAGGGAGTTTAATGAAAAACTGTTTTTT.